This TCR beta chain was profiled in a study of CD8 T cells in ankylosing spondylitis. Study results and caveats: Among TCR beta sequences, a motif of roughly 8 highly homologous variants appeared characteristic of ankylosing spondylitis blood. In peripheral blood, disease-linked CD8+ clones occurred at relatively low frequencies. Reported data indicate significant enrichment of disease-linked clones within matched ankylosing spondylitis synovial fluid.

Germline CDR1 MGHRA, CDR2 YSYEKL. The CDR3 totals 16 residues. After removal of 2 bases from V and 5 bases from J, the junction contained 9 bases not matched to a gene. Making the TCR beta libraries involved quantitative 5'-RACE with molecular barcodes. In TCRdb, the 5' RACE reads were re-called with MiXCR into one record per CDR3 protein. This sample has 750,000 to 850,000 distinct CDR3 sequences, with about 11% found just once. About this clonotype itself: Its cognate antigen is unknown.

This TCR came from a male donor with ankylosing spondylitis. V usage is TRBV4-1 and J usage is TRBJ2-5; the match to TRBD2 covers 9 bases. Source material: blood, either unsorted or a sorted T cell fraction (not recorded which). This chain's CDR3 is CASSQSTLAGRETQYF. DNA for the CDR3: TGCGCCAGCAGCCAATCGACCCTAGCGGGGCGGGAGACCCAGTACTTC.